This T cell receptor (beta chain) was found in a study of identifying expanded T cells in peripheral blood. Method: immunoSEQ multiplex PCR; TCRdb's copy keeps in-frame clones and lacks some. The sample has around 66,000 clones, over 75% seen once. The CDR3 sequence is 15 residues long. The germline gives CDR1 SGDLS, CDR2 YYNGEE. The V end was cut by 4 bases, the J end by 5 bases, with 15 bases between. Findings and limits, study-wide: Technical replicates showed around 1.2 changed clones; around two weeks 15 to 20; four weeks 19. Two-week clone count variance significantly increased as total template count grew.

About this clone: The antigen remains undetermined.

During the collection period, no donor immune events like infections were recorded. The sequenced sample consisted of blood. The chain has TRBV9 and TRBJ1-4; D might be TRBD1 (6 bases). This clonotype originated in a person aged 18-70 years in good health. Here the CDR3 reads CASSPYGTSNEKLFF. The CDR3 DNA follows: TGTGCCAGCAGCCCCTACGGGACATCGAATGAAAAACTGTTTTTT. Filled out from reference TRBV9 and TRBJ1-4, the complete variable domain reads DSGVTQTPKHLITATGQRVTLRCSPRSGDLSVYWYQQSLDQGLQFLIQYYNGEERAKGNILERFSAQQFPDLHSELNLSSLELGDSALYFCASSPYGTSNEKLFFGSGTQLSVL.